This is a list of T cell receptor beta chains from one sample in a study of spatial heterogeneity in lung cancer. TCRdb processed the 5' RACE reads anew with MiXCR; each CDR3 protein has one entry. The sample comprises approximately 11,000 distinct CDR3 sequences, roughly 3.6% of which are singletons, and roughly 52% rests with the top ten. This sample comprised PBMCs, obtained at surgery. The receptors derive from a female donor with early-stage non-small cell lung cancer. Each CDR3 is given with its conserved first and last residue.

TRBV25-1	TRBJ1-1	CASSDGRRQEAFF
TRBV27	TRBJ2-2	CASGLTGGTRELFF
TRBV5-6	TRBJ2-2	CASRWGQGVAGELFF
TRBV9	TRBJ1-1	CASSLGDRALVGTEAFF
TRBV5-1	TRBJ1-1	CASSLMGQQNTEAFF
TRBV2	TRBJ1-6	CASSVGTENSPLHF
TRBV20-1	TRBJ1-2	CSAIGSSKTYGYTF
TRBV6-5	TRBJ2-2	CASRLSLAHAGELFF
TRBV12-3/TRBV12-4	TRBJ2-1	CATSGQRLGGLYNEQFF
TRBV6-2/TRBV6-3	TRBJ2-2	CASSPDRGAGELFF
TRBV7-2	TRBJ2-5	CASSSAPTGQETQYF
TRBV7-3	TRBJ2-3	CASSLTILAGVKGTQYF
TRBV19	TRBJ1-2	CASSILRHFGYTF
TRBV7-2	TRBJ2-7	CASSVDPSGTYEQYF
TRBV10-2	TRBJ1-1	CASSEGQAFF
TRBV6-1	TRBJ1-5	CASSEATAYSNQPQHF
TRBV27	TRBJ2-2	CASSSPGQGGGELFF
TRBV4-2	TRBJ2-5	CASSHYRDKKETQYF
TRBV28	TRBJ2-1	CASSFGGRAGNEQFF
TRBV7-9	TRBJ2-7	CASSLGGQGSYEQYF
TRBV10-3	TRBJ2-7	CAIGKYRENYEQYF
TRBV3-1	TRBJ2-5	CASSRGDGPQYF
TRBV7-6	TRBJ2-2	CASSTRQGANTGELFF
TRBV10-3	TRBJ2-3	CAISDGTSGITDTQYF
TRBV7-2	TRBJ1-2	CASSLSSGGADYTF
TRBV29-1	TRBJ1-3	CSVPQATASGNTIYF
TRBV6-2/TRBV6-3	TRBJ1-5	CASSYSTVSNQPQHF
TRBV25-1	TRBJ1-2	CASRPGQTYGYTF
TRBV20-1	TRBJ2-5	CSLAPRGETQYF
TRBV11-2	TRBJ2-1	CASSFLDNEQFF
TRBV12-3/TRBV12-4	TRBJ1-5	CASRIGVGSNQPQHF
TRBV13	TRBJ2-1	CASSLPGAWAYNEQFF
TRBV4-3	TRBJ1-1	CASSQEGQGMAEAFF
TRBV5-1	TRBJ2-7	CASSQGGDYEQYF
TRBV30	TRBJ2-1	CAYDRPQDNEQFF
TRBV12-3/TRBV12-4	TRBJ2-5	CASSFHPGTAQETQYF
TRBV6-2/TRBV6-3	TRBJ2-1	CASSRQGSYNEQFF
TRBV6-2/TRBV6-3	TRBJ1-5	CASRPTGAGNQPQHF
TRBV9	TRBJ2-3	CASSVELQPVSVINTDTQYF
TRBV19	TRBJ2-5	CASSPSPDGTQYF
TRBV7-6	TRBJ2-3	CASSPGGGGGTQYF
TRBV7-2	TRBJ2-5	CASSPKAAATTGTQYF
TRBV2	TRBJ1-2	CASLGQGANYGYTF
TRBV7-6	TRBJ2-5	CASSSTGQGRVETQYF
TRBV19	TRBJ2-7	CASSIETSDYEQYF
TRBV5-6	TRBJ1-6	CASSGDNSPLHF
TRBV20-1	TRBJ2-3	CSATPRDRVLVDTQYF
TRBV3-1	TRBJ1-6	CASNRQGNSPLHF
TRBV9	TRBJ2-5	CASSVGSGSSQETQYF
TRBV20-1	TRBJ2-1	CSAGRGSYNEQFF
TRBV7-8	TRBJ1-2	CASSSPGGRGYGYTF